The rows below give T cell receptor beta chains drawn from one sample of a study of cytomegalovirus exposure and HLA in healthy donors. The repertoire was sequenced with immunoSEQ multiplex PCR; TCRdb's copy has only in-frame clones and lacks some. Here the sample spans about 130,000 clones, roughly 88% being singletons. Source material: PBMCs. The receptor set was obtained from a boy under 18 in good health and CMV-seronegative. Both conserved end residues are trimmed from each CDR3.

>TRBV19
ASRADRVNEKLF
>TRBV19
ASSIGGGQVVKNIQY
>TRBV29-1
SVEGTGWGYP
>TRBV25-1
ASTGGTLSSYEQY
>TRBV7-8
ASSLISGRVYEQY
>TRBV6-1
ASSEPSGGPDTQY
>TRBV19
ASRNRGKEDGYT
>TRBV4-3
ASSHRDSDEKLF
>TRBV9
ASSPRWGNSSGYGETQY
>TRBV4-1
ASSHTGTGVHIQY
>TRBV30
AWSVPPQGPWGYT
>TRBV19
ASSSGTLGYEQY
>TRBV7-8
ASSLMAQPFGQPQH
>TRBV30
AFGRGQETQY
>TRBV7-9
ASSTLLGPRAEQY
>TRBV9
ASSADRAGQPQH
>TRBV5-1
ASSRDRTYEQY
>TRBV4-3
ASSRNRGRSYGYT
>TRBV29-1
SVERQGVDAYEQY
>TRBV11-2
ASSFFRAESEQF
>TRBV2
ASSESGREGMNTEAF
>TRBV29-1
SVEIGGGMAGELF
>TRBV6-5
ASSSFDRGQYEQF
>TRBV19
ASNQGGLNTGELF
>TRBV7-2
ASSPVDSGQPQH
>TRBV30
AWGTGSNQPQH
>TRBV29-1
SVQNYRVKDTEAF
>TRBV30
AWSGEGGVGGELF
>TRBV4-2
ASSQGGDQETQY
>TRBV4-3
ASSQSTGTGLINEQF
>TRBV6-6
ASSQNGGSTEAF
>TRBV19
ARPWTGEIRDTQY
>TRBV7-3
ASSHWTSDHNEQF
>TRBV9
ASSRFTQPTEAF
>TRBV5-6
ASTPRAKNTGELF
>TRBV5-8
ASSLGQGWTEAF
>TRBV27
ASSLSGDYGYT
>TRBV15
ATSGSEGYEQY
>TRBV6-5
ASTPGNSETQY
>TRBV30
AWSRERGRYEQY
>TRBV18
ASSRAGADYGYT
>TRBV18
ASSLRTVSSGNTIY
>TRBV27
ASSLFSGGYTGELF
>TRBV9
ASSSRTSNTGELF
>TRBV4-3
ASSAQSNYGYT